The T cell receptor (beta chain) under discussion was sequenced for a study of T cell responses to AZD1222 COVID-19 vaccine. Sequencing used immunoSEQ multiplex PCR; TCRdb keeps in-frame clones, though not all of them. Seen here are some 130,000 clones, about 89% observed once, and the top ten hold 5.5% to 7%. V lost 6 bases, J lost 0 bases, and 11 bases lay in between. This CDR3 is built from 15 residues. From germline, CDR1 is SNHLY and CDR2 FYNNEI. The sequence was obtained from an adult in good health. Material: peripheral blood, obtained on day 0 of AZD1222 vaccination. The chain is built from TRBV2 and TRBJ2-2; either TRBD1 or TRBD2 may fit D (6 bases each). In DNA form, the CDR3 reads TGTGCCAGCAGGGGGGGCGTAGCGAACACCGGGGAGCTGTTTTTT. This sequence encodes CASRGGVANTGELFF.